These 25 T cell receptor beta chains share one sample of origin, sequenced in a study of T cell clonality in common variable immunodeficiency (dated by TCRdb to between 2015 and 2016). The investigation overall reported the following: CVID TCRbeta sequences were reported to have fewer deletions and N-nucleotide insertions and to lack highly modified clones with 13 or more V deletions.

These receptors have no known antigen. Library preparation was by the immunoSEQ multiplex PCR assay. Sourced from immuneACCESS, this table was stored by TCRdb with only in-frame sequences that have V and J called. A share of the clones is absent; for the studies checked, an unresolved V gene accounts for under half, and the remainder has no known explanation. With roughly 6,800 clones recorded, this sample contains no clone counted only once. Approximately 21% of the sample is held by the ten biggest clonotypes. Material for sequencing was peripheral blood mononuclear cells. The receptors come from a human donor with common variable immunodeficiency.

This clone was detected ten times or more. The observed sequence ends 3 residues before the CDR3 terminus, with the missing tail filled in from the germline J gene. The V call is TRBV5-1, the J call TRBJ2-1; TRBD2 aligns across 13 bases. The J segment lost 3 bases and the V segment lost 4 bases, leaving 4 bases of the junction unmatched. CDR1 and CDR2 from the germline V gene are SGHRS and YFSETQ. The CDR3 extends over 16 amino acids. The CDR3 loop reads CASSIGLAGDYNEQFF. The sequenced CDR3 bases are TGCGCCAGCAGCATAGGACTAGCGGGAGACTACAATGAG.

Remarks on this clone: Coverage ceases 3 residues before the CDR3 finishes, and the germline J gene fills in the end. This chain links TRBV19 with TRBJ1-5; possibly TRBD1 for D (6 bases). From germline, CDR1 is LNHDA and CDR2 SQIVND (reference sequence). CDR3 length equals 13 residues. The V gene lost 4 bases and the J gene lost 7 bases, with 11 bases spanning the gap. CDR3: CASSSRGGQPQHF. Incomplete CDR3 DNA: TGTGCCAGTAGTAGCAGGGGAGGGCAGCCC.

This clone was recorded many times. The observed sequence ends 3 residues before the CDR3 terminus, with the missing tail filled in from the germline J gene. The chain uses TRBV28 and TRBJ2-7, with TRBD1 as a possible D gene (6 bases). The germline gives CDR1 MDHEN, CDR2 SYDVKM. V was shortened by 6 bases and J by 3 bases, with 12 bases between the two germline ends. The CDR3 contains 13 residues. CDR3 region: CASRSTGNYEQYF. The part of the CDR3 DNA that was read is TGTGCCAGCAGATCTACAGGGAACTACGAG.

This clone is classed as medium-sized. Sequencing ends 3 residues short of the CDR3 end; the germline J gene provides the rest. The chain is built from TRBV4-2 and TRBJ2-7; 7 bases fit TRBD2. Germline V CDR1 and CDR2: LGHNA, YNFKEQ. V dropped 3 bases and J dropped 6; count of bases not matched to a gene: 2. The CDR3 is 12 amino acids. The CDR3 protein is CASSHTSVEQYF. Partial CDR3 DNA: TGTGCCAGCAGCCATACTAGCGTCGAG.

This clone has ten or more counts. The DNA ends 3 residues before the CDR3 does, and the rest of the CDR3 is filled in from the germline J gene. This chain links TRBV5-1 with TRBJ2-7, with TRBD2 matching 10 bases. The V segment lost 2 bases and the J segment 2 bases; nucleotides outside the gene matches: 4. Germline CDR1 and CDR2: SGHRS and YFSETQ. The CDR3 contains 15 residues. The CDR3 spells CASSLSAGGTYEQYF. CDR3 DNA, as far as it was read: TGCGCCAGCAGCTTATCAGCGGGAGGGACCTACGAG.

This clone showed up just a few times. The sequence runs out 3 residues before the end of the CDR3; the remainder is reconstructed from the germline J gene. The rearrangement links TRBV7-9 to TRBJ2-2; maybe TRBD1 (5 bases). Germline loops: CDR1 SEHNR, CDR2 FQNEAQ (reference sequence). The CDR3 contains 13 residues. CDR3 DNA, as far as it was read: TGTGCCAGCAGCTTGATGACCGACAGCGAG. Its translation: CASSLMTDSE. The full CDR3 sequence reads CASSLMTDSELFF.

A note on this clone: The read terminates 3 residues before the CDR3 end, so the remaining end is supplied by the germline J gene. The rearrangement links TRBV18 to TRBJ2-3, with a possible D match to TRBD2 (6 bases). The CDR3 spans 13 residues. Germline-derived CDR1 and CDR2 are KGHSH and LQKENI. V was trimmed by 1 base and J by 8 bases, leaving 10 bases between them. CDR3 region: CASSPLQEGTQYF. The CDR3 bases that were read are TGTGCCAGCTCACCACTTCAGGAGGGTACG.

This clone has ten or more counts. The CDR3 end is not reached by the read, which stops 3 residues before it; the germline J gene fills it in. The chain couples TRBV12-3 or TRBV12-4 to TRBJ1-5; D remains unclear. Trimming cost V 1 base and J 4 bases, with 5 bases left between them. The CDR3 contains 13 residues. The sequenced CDR3 bases are TGTGCCAGCAGTTTAGGACTAAATCAGCCC. Translated: CASSLGLNQP. The whole CDR3 protein is CASSLGLNQPQHF.

A word on this clone: The observed sequence ends 3 residues before the CDR3 terminus, with the missing tail filled in from the germline J gene. The chain couples TRBV2 to TRBJ2-1; 7 bases fit TRBD2. Germline V lookup: CDR1 SNHLY, CDR2 FYNNEI. Trimming took 2 bases from V and 9 from J; bases not matched to a gene: 7. There are 14 residues in the CDR3. Incomplete CDR3 DNA: TGTGCCAGCAGTGAACCCCTGCGGGAGTCTGAG. Its translation is CASSEPLRESE. Given in full, the CDR3 is CASSEPLRESEQFF. The whole variable domain, filled in from reference TRBV2 and TRBJ2-1, reads EPEVTQTPSHQVTQMGQEVILRCVPISNHLYFYWYRQILGQKVEFLVSFYNNEISEKSEIFDDQFSVERPDGSNFTLKIRSTKLEDSAMYFCASSEPLRESEQFFGPGTRLTVL.

This clone was recorded at least ten times. Read data end 3 residues before the CDR3 end; the end is taken from the germline J gene. The chain joins TRBV4-1 to TRBJ2-7; D is ambiguous. Germline values: CDR1 MGHRA, CDR2 YSYEKL. The CDR3 has 15 residues. Trimming stripped 4 bases from V and 3 bases from J, with 16 bases between. This chain's CDR3 is CASSLSPGHYYEQYF. CDR3 DNA (partial): TGCGCCAGCAGCCTAAGTCCTGGTCACTACTACGAG.

The CDR3 is CASSLHGGGRQPQHF. The sequenced CDR3 bases are TGTGCCAGCAGTCTCCACGGGGGGGGTCGGCAGCCC. The rearrangement joins TRBV5-6 to TRBJ1-5; D is possibly TRBD1 (5 bases). The read comes to an end 3 residues before the CDR3 does, leaving the germline J gene to fill in the end. Germline CDR1 and CDR2: SGHDT and YYEEEE. The CDR3 covers 15 residues. Deletions cut 5 bases from V and 7 bases from J, with 19 bases between.

Only a few counts were recorded for this clone. The read ends 3 residues early relative to the CDR3; the germline J gene fills the gap. The V call is TRBV7-9, the J call TRBJ2-7; 11 bases are shared with TRBD2. After removal of 4 bases from V and 1 base from J, the junction contained 3 bases not matched to a gene. The CDR3 runs to 15 residues. In germline, CDR1 is SEHNR, CDR2 FQNEAQ (reference sequence). CDR3 DNA, as far as it was read: TGTGCCAGCAGCTCCTGGACTAGCGGGTCCTACGAG. This sequence encodes CASSSWTSGSYE. The entire CDR3 protein is CASSSWTSGSYEQYF.

Points on this clone: The read is 3 residues too short to cover the CDR3 end, so that end is filled in from the germline J gene. The chain employs TRBV7-9 and TRBJ1-6; 7 positions match TRBD1. Germline V gene data show CDR1 as SEHNR and CDR2 as FQNEAQ (reference sequence). This CDR3 has 14 residues. Trimming took 5 bases from V and 7 from J; bases not matched to a gene: 5. The CDR3 sequence: CASSPGQFNSPLHF. The sequenced part of the CDR3 DNA is TGTGCCAGCAGCCCGGGACAGTTCAATTCACCC.

This clone has more than one count but fewer than ten. The CDR3 end falls 3 residues outside the read, so it is completed with the germline J gene. V and J are TRBV20-1 and TRBJ2-7; D possibly corresponds to TRBD1 (5 bases). V was shortened by 0 bases and J by 5 bases, with 17 bases between the two germline ends. The CDR3 has 15 residues. Looked up from germline, CDR1 is DFQATT and CDR2 is SNEGSKA (reference sequence). The sequenced part of the CDR3 DNA is TGCAGTGCTAGAGATCGACCAGGGCTAGGCAACGAG. It translates to CSARDRPGLGNE. In full, the CDR3 reads CSARDRPGLGNEQYF.

As concerns this clone: The CDR3 end is not reached by the read, which stops 3 residues before it; the germline J gene fills it in. The chain joins TRBV30 to TRBJ2-7; D possibly corresponds to TRBD1 (6 bases). Between the trimmed V and J ends, which lost 5 bases and 0 bases, there was a span of 11 bases. The CDR3 extends over 13 amino acids. Per the germline V gene, CDR1 is GTSNPN and CDR2 is SVGIG (reference sequence). The sequenced CDR3 bases are TGTGCCTGGTTACAGGGTAGCTCCTACGAG. Amino acids: CAWLQGSSYE. The CDR3 in full is CAWLQGSSYEQYF.

To note about this clone: The read terminates 3 residues before the CDR3 end, so the remaining end is supplied by the germline J gene. J is TRBJ2-7 and V is TRBV19, with D perhaps TRBD1 (6 bases). Per the germline V gene, CDR1 is LNHDA and CDR2 is SQIVND (reference sequence). This CDR3 comprises 14 residues. Trimming shortened V by 7 bases and J by 4 bases, and 17 bases separated the two germline ends. The covered CDR3 bases are TGTGCCAGTACCCTGGGACAAGGACCTTACGAG. Protein product: CASTLGQGPYE. The whole CDR3 reads CASTLGQGPYEQYF.

By share of the sample, this clone is medium-sized. The read stops 3 residues short of the end of the CDR3; the missing end is completed from the germline J gene. The chain recombines TRBV6-2 or TRBV6-3 with TRBJ2-5, with D uncertain. The germline CDR1 and CDR2 sequences are MNHEY and SVGEGT. The V and J ends lost 4 bases and 3 bases respectively, with 3 bases between them. This CDR3 contains 11 residues. The DNA read from the CDR3 is TGTGCCAGCAGTTCTAAAGAGACC. Translation: CASSSKET. From start to end, the CDR3 is CASSSKETQYF.

Comment on this clone: The observed sequence ends 3 residues before the CDR3 terminus, with the missing tail filled in from the germline J gene. V and J are TRBV6-1 and TRBJ1-1; tentative D call: TRBD1 (6 bases). V was cut by 4 bases and J by 3 bases, with 12 bases left in between. The CDR3 sequence is 14 residues long. From germline, CDR1 is MNHNS and CDR2 SASEGT. Partial CDR3 DNA: TGTGCCAGCAGTGGGGGGCCCATCGACACTGAA. Protein: CASSGGPIDTE. The CDR3 in its entirety is CASSGGPIDTEAFF.

There are many counts of this clone. The DNA ends 3 residues before the CDR3 does, and the rest of the CDR3 is filled in from the germline J gene. V usage is TRBV5-1 and J usage is TRBJ2-7, with TRBD1 matching over 7 bases. The V gene's germline CDR1 is SGHRS and CDR2 YFSETQ. The CDR3 runs to 13 residues. V dropped 3 bases and J dropped 5; count of bases not matched to a gene: 5. The CDR3 bases that were read are TGCGCCAGCAGCTCGAGACAGGGAAACGAG. It specifies CASSSRQGNE. The CDR3 in its entirety is CASSSRQGNEQYF.

This clone was picked up a small number of times. The read ends 3 residues before the CDR3 terminus; that terminus is restored from the germline J gene. This chain joins TRBV18 and TRBJ2-1, with TRBD1 as a possible D gene (5 bases). The germline V and J ends were trimmed by 2 bases and 8 bases, with 13 bases remaining between them. Per the germline V gene, CDR1 is KGHSH and CDR2 is LQKENI. The CDR3 spans 14 residues. CDR3 bases read: TGTGCCAGCTCACCAGCAGGTAGGGGCGATGAG. Its protein is CASSPAGRGDE. Given in full, the CDR3 is CASSPAGRGDEQFF.

This clone has a count of ten or more. The sequence runs out 3 residues before the end of the CDR3; the remainder is reconstructed from the germline J gene. The genes are TRBV7-2 and TRBJ2-3; 7 bases are a match to TRBD1. The V gene end was trimmed by 4 bases and the J gene end by 3 bases; junction bases not matched to a gene: 1. Looked up from germline, CDR1 is SGHTA and CDR2 is FQGNSA. This CDR3 spans 13 amino acids. The CDR3 region is CASSWTGTDTQYF. CDR3 DNA, as far as it was read: TGTGCCAGCAGCTGGACAGGAACAGATACG.

By share, this clone ranks as medium-sized. The sequence runs out 3 residues before the end of the CDR3; the remainder is reconstructed from the germline J gene. The chain links TRBV12-3 or TRBV12-4 to TRBJ2-7, with D uncertain. With 4 bases removed from V and 3 bases from J, the gap between germline ends came to 10 bases. This CDR3 comprises 13 residues. Here the CDR3 reads CASSSDIFYEQYF. Partial CDR3 DNA: TGTGCCAGCAGTTCCGACATCTTCTACGAG.

This clone showed up many times. The missing CDR3 end, 3 residues past where the read stops, is filled in from the germline J gene. The genes are TRBV6-2 or TRBV6-3 and TRBJ1-5; D possibly corresponds to TRBD1 (6 bases). In germline, CDR1 is MNHEY, CDR2 SVGEGT. With 5 bases removed from V and 1 base from J, the gap between germline ends came to 12 bases. The CDR3 has 15 residues. This CDR3 reads CASSTGSRSNQPQHF. The covered CDR3 bases are TGTGCCAGCAGTACAGGGTCTAGGAGCAATCAGCCC.

This clone was observed a few times. This clone may be a read error of a much larger clone one base away. The read ends 3 residues before the CDR3 terminus; that terminus is restored from the germline J gene. V gene TRBV7-3 combines with J gene TRBJ2-1; 8 bases line up with TRBD1. The J segment lost 8 bases and the V segment lost 2 bases, leaving 2 bases of the junction unmatched. Germline-derived CDR1 and CDR2 are SGHTA and FQGTGA. The CDR3 length is 13 residues. The CDR3: CASSLDRGDEQFF. CDR3 DNA, as far as it was read: TGTGCCAGCAGCTTAGACAGGGGCGATGAG.

In its sample, this clone was seen many times. The CDR3 goes on 3 residues after the read ends, and that part is filled in from the germline J gene. The V and J genes are TRBV11-1 and TRBJ2-7, with a possible D match to TRBD1 (5 bases). The CDR3 is made up of 14 amino acids. Between the trimmed V and J ends, which lost 2 bases and 2 bases, there was a span of 10 bases. Germline V gene lookup returns CDR1 SGHAT and CDR2 FQDESV (reference sequence). CDR3 loop: CASSLWGRTYEQYF. Partial CDR3 DNA: TGTGCCAGCAGCTTATGGGGCAGAACCTACGAG.